The entry below describes one T cell receptor beta chain. Its target is unknown. This entry is derived from a study of CD8+ T cells in alopecia areata. Study-wide points: Higher clonality than in normal scalp was seen in lesional scalp, especially alopecia totalis/universalis. Among the cells sequenced in scalp samples are also the resident alphabeta T cells of normal skin.

Investigators isolated RNA and reverse transcribed it into cDNA to act as the sequencing template. Sequencing used immunoSEQ multiplex PCR; TCRdb keeps in-frame clones, though not all of them. The sample lists around 50,000 clones; roughly 96% were seen once. V lost 2 bases and J lost 0, with 19 bases in between. Germline V gives CDR1 MNHNS, CDR2 SASEGT. This CDR3 has 19 residues. Specimen: CD8+ T cells sorted from blood, collected at week 0. This rearrangement joins TRBV6-1 to TRBJ2-2; D uncertain. The TCR comes from a human donor with alopecia areata. DNA for the CDR3: TGTGCCAGCAGTGAATACCCCCCCACAACGAGATCGAACACCGGGGAGCTGTTTTTT. Translating gives CASSEYPPTTRSNTGELFF.